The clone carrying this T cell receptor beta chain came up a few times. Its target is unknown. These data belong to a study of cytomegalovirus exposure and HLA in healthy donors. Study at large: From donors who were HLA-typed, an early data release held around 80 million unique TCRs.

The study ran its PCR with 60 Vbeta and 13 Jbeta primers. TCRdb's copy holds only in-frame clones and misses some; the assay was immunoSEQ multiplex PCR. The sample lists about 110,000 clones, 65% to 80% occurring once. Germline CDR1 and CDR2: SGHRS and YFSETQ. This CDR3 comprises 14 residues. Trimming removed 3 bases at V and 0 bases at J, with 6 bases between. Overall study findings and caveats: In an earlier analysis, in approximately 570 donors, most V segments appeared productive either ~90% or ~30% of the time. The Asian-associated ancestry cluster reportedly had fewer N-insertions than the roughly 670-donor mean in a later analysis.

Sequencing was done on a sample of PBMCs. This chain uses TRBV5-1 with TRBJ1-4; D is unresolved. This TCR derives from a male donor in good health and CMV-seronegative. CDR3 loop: CASSSGATNEKLFF. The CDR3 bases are TGCGCCAGCAGCTCAGGTGCAACTAATGAAAAACTGTTTTTT.